The clone carrying this T cell receptor beta chain was counted only a few times. Its matching antigen is unknown. One end of the junction is discordant with germline, which a read error may explain. The germline V gene has CDR1 ENHRY and CDR2 SYGVKD. This CDR3 has 14 amino acids. Then a second PCR, running roughly 7 to 11 cycles, was carried out with a sample-barcoded 5' primer and a J-beta primer mix. TCRdb fed the 5' RACE reads into MiXCR, producing one record per CDR3 protein. Among 900,000 to 950,000 distinct CDR3 sequences listed, just under 30% were seen once. The sample originates from a study of blood T cells in healthy people across ages. Findings and limits, study-wide: In long-lived donors, naive CD4+ cell counts and diversity exceeded those of aged donors. Naive T cell percentage showed a strong correlation with the diversity of TCR beta.

These records were also assigned to another study, of T cells of mothers and their children. That work adds: Donation came from a few healthy Caucasian mothers together with their six children. In each mother, TCR beta CDR3 reads exceeded 10 million; in each child, they numbered approximately 3 million.

This chain connects TRBV10-3 to TRBJ2-7, with 7 nucleotides matching TRBD1. The source is a woman in her thirties or forties in good health. The specimen sequenced was blood. CDR3 sequence (DNA): TGTGCCGTCAGAAGACAGGGCAACGACTACGAGCAGTACTTC. Amino acids: CAVRRQGNDYEQYF.